This T cell receptor (beta chain) derives from a study of cytomegalovirus exposure and HLA in healthy donors. Overall study context: The approximately 130 validation repertoires were reported in a later analysis to have been generated on the same platform as the 500 to 700 first-cohort repertoires. The study, taken as a whole, reports: It was reported that the classifier diagnosed cytomegalovirus status with high specificity and sensitivity in both the original and validation cohorts. The TCR clusters that emerged in the first cohort tended, a later analysis found, to co-occur in the roughly 130 validation repertoires.

Of note for this clone: Antigen specificity is unknown.

Germline-derived CDR1 and CDR2 are SQVTM and ANQGSEA. The CDR3 is 13 amino acids. Trimming cost V 7 bases and J 5 bases, with 17 bases left between them. These donors were members of the roughly 110-subject validation cohort, a group separate from the approximately 670-subject first cohort. Assay used: immunoSEQ multiplex PCR; TCRdb lists only in-frame clones, some missing. Of 130,000 or so clones listed, approximately 90% are singletons. This clonotype was obtained from a woman aged 18-29 years in good health and CMV-seronegative. The specimen was PBMCs. The genes are TRBV29-1 and TRBJ1-1; no reliable D call. CDR3 amino acids: CSAGGPMGTEAFF. The CDR3 DNA reads as TGCAGCGCCGGAGGACCCATGGGGACTGAAGCTTTCTTT.